This T cell receptor beta chain came from a study of PD-1 blockade in classical Hodgkin lymphoma. The CDR3 is made up of 14 amino acids. Per the germline V gene, CDR1 is SGHVS and CDR2 is FQNEAQ. The V gene lost 1 base and the J gene lost 5 bases, with 10 bases spanning the gap. Details on this clone: Its antigen is undetermined.

General observations from the study: Researchers reported that CD4+ TCR diversity, though not CD8+, rose significantly by C4D1. Baseline TCR diversity was reportedly lower in newly diagnosed patients than in healthy donors. It was reported as lower still in relapsed/refractory patients. After ASCT, patients who started nivolumab under 1 year later were excluded. Complete responders started with a diversity level that resembled newly diagnosed patients at baseline.

The protocol was immunoSEQ multiplex PCR, while the TCRdb copy is restricted to in-frame clones and leaves out a portion. This sample has approximately 22,000 clones, with roughly 73% found just once. Brentuximab vedotin exposure varied among the patients, all of whom had relapsed after autologous stem cell transplantation. The source is a human donor with classical Hodgkin lymphoma. The chain recombines TRBV7-8 with TRBJ2-3; D remains unclear. Sequencing used peripheral blood mononuclear cells (PBMCs), obtained before the second cycle of nivolumab. CDR3 coding DNA: TGTGCCAGCAGCTTAGGAGTCTCCAAAGATACGCAGTATTTT. Translated, it gives CASSLGVSKDTQYF. Together with reference TRBV7-8 and TRBJ2-3, the CDR3 gives the full variable domain: GAGVSQSPRYKVAKRGQDVALRCDPISGHVSLFWYQQALGQGPEFLTYFQNEAQLDKSGLPSDRFFAERPEGSVSTLKIQRTQQEDSAVYLCASSLGVSKDTQYFGPGTRLTVL.